The rows below give T cell receptor beta chains drawn from one sample of a study of cytomegalovirus exposure and HLA in healthy donors. The data were produced by immunoSEQ multiplex PCR, yet TCRdb's version contains in-frame clones alone and is incomplete. The sample lists 100,000 to 150,000 clones; around 78% were seen once. The sample was PBMCs. The receptors shown here come from a man aged 35 to 55 in good health and CMV-seronegative. Both conserved end residues are part of each CDR3. The order of the fields is CDR3 DNA, CDR3 protein, J gene, V gene, clone size, D gene. The D gene is left open where the match is weak. Only some rows state a clone size, as once, few, many or a class for expanded clones.

TGCGCCAGCAGCTTTACCGGAACAGAATTTTCCGCCAATGGCTACACCTTC CASSFTGTEFSANGYTF TRBJ1-2 TRBV5-1 NA NA
TGTGCCAGCAGCTTGTCAGGCCAATACGAGCAGTACTTC CASSLSGQYEQYF TRBJ2-7 TRBV7-2 NA NA
TGTGCCAGCAGCTTAAGCGGCGGGGAGCTGTTTTTT CASSLSGGELFF TRBJ2-2 TRBV7-3 NA NA
TGTGCCAGCAGTTTGAGGTCAGGGTATAGCAATCAGCCCCAGCATTTT CASSLRSGYSNQPQHF TRBJ1-5 TRBV28 NA NA
TGTGCCAGCAGTTCCACGGACAGGAACTATAATTCACCCCTCCACTTT CASSSTDRNYNSPLHF TRBJ1-6 TRBV6-5 few TRBD1
TGTGCCAGCAGCGTCTCACAGTACCATGAAAAACTGTTTTTT CASSVSQYHEKLFF TRBJ1-4 TRBV9 once NA
TGTGCCAGCAGCCCGAGACAGGGCAGGTCCTATAATTCACCCCTCCACTTT CASSPRQGRSYNSPLHF TRBJ1-6 TRBV9 once TRBD1
TGTGCCAGCAGCCGAATTCAGGGGAATGAGCAGTTCTTC CASSRIQGNEQFF TRBJ2-1 TRBV6-6 few NA
TGTGCCAGCAGCCTAGACAGGGGGACCTACGAGCAGTACTTC CASSLDRGTYEQYF TRBJ2-7 TRBV7-2 NA TRBD1
TGTGCCAGCAGCCAACGGTCCTCTGGAAACACCATATATTTT CASSQRSSGNTIYF TRBJ1-3 TRBV16 NA NA
TGCGCCAGCAGCCCAGGACTAGCGGGGTTTAAGTACTTC CASSPGLAGFKYF TRBJ2-7 TRBV5-1 NA TRBD2
TGTGCCAGCAGCCCACAGGGGGCGGTTAACCTAGAGACCCAGTACTTC CASSPQGAVNLETQYF TRBJ2-5 TRBV9 NA TRBD1
TGCGCCAGCAGCTTGGCGGGGGAGGGCTACACCTTC CASSLAGEGYTF TRBJ1-2 TRBV5-1 NA NA
TGTGCCAGCAGGGTACAGGGGTTGCATCAGCCCCAGCATTTT CASRVQGLHQPQHF TRBJ1-5 TRBV6-1 once TRBD1
TGTGCCAGCAGTGACCGACAGGAGGTGAGGCCCCTCCACTTT CASSDRQEVRPLHF TRBJ1-6 TRBV6-5 few NA
TGTGCCAGCAGCCCACATCCCACCGGGGAGCTGTTTTTT CASSPHPTGELFF TRBJ2-2 TRBV7-6 NA NA
TGTGCCAGCAGCCCTGCTCGAGGCGTCAACTATGGCTACACCTTC CASSPARGVNYGYTF TRBJ1-2 TRBV6-5 few NA
TGTGCCAGCAGCGTGGGGGGGGACTACAATGAGCAGTTCTTC CASSVGGDYNEQFF TRBJ2-1 TRBV9 NA TRBD2
TGTGCCAGCAGGCCTGGACAGGGATCTAGTCAGCCCCAGCATTTT CASRPGQGSSQPQHF TRBJ1-5 TRBV6-5 NA TRBD1
TGTGCCAGCAGCGACAGCTCTGGAAACACCATATATTTT CASSDSSGNTIYF TRBJ1-3 TRBV9 NA NA
TGTGCCAGCAGGCTCACAGGGGGCATGGAGACCCAGTACTTC CASRLTGGMETQYF TRBJ2-5 TRBV11-2 NA TRBD1
TGCAGCGTTCCGTCGGGAACTGAAGCTTTCTTT CSVPSGTEAFF TRBJ1-1 TRBV29-1 NA NA
TGTGCCAGCAGCATTTTTAGTGTGAACGACTACAATGAGCAGTTCTTC CASSIFSVNDYNEQFF TRBJ2-1 TRBV5-6 NA NA
TGTGCCAGCAGTTCACAGGGGTTAAACACTGAAGCTTTCTTT CASSSQGLNTEAFF TRBJ1-1 TRBV6-1 NA TRBD1
TGTGCCAGCAGCCGCGGGTTAAACTCCTACAATGAGCAGTTCTTC CASSRGLNSYNEQFF TRBJ2-1 TRBV5-8 few NA